This note documents a single T cell receptor (beta chain) sequence. The CDR3 spans 15 residues. V was trimmed by 0 bases and J by 1 base, leaving 8 bases between them. Germline CDR1 PRHDT, CDR2 FYEKMQ (reference sequence). These data belong to a study of T cell responses to AZD1222 COVID-19 vaccine. The data were produced by immunoSEQ multiplex PCR, yet TCRdb's version contains in-frame clones alone and is incomplete. This sample has 40,000 to 55,000 clones, with roughly 85% found just once. This chain links TRBV13 with TRBJ2-3, with D maybe TRBD1 (5 bases). This clonotype originated in an adult who received the AZD1222 COVID-19 vaccine. The specimen was peripheral blood, collected 28 days after the second AZD1222 dose. The DNA of the CDR3 is TGTGCCAGCAGCTTAGGCTTCAGGGGCACAGATACGCAGTATTTT. Translation gives CASSLGFRGTDTQYF.